The 11 T cell receptor beta chains reported below all come from one sample, sequenced in a study of cytomegalovirus exposure and HLA in healthy donors. The PCR used 60 Vbeta and 13 Jbeta primers. The assay was immunoSEQ multiplex PCR, and TCRdb's table has in-frame clones only and misses some. The data contain 200,000 to 250,000 clones, roughly 70% of them singletons. What was sequenced was PBMCs. Receptors originate from a woman in her twenties or thirties in good health and CMV-seronegative.

This clone was detected only once. The rearrangement uses TRBV9 and TRBJ2-7; 8 bases fit TRBD2. Trimming removed 4 bases from V and 6 bases from J; junction bases left unmatched: 9. Germline CDR1 and CDR2: SGDLS and YYNGEE. This CDR3 is built from 14 residues. In nucleotides, the CDR3 is TGTGCCAGCAGCCAACTAGCGGCAGGGAGCGAGCAGTACTTC. Translating it yields CASSQLAAGSEQYF.

The chain uses TRBV5-1 and TRBJ2-3; 7 positions agree with TRBD2. The CDR3 contains 15 residues. The ends lost 7 bases at V and 1 base at J; junction bases unmatched: 9. Germline CDR1 reads SGHRS; CDR2 reads YFSETQ. CDR3: CASRHRGLGTDTQYF. The CDR3 region has the DNA TGCGCCAGCCGCCACCGTGGACTAGGCACAGATACGCAGTATTTT.

The rearrangement joins TRBV4-2 to TRBJ1-2, with a weak D call TRBD1 (5 bases). V was shortened by 0 bases and J by 1 base, with 9 bases between the two germline ends. The CDR3 sequence is 15 residues long. Germline V gene data show CDR1 as LGHNA and CDR2 as YNFKEQ. CDR3 loop: CASSQERGGNYGYTF. CDR3 sequence (DNA): TGTGCCAGCAGCCAAGAACGGGGGGGTAACTATGGCTACACCTTC.

This clone was detected a few times. The chain is built from TRBV5-1 and TRBJ2-1; D possibly corresponds to TRBD1 (5 bases). Germline values: CDR1 SGHRS, CDR2 YFSETQ. The length of the CDR3 is 13 residues. The V end lost 4 bases, the J end lost 8 bases, and 13 bases lay between the germline ends. CDR3 in amino acids: CASSLGLGDEQFF. The CDR3 bases are TGCGCCAGCAGCCTGGGGCTAGGGGATGAGCAGTTCTTC. Supplemented by reference TRBV5-1 and TRBJ2-1, the full variable domain reads KAGVTQTPRYLIKTRGQQVTLSCSPISGHRSVSWYQQTPGQGLQFLFEYFSETQRNKGNFPGRFSGRQFSNSRSEMNVSTLELGDSALYLCASSLGLGDEQFFGPGTRLTVL.

This CDR3 is CASSSGTGVTGELFF. The CDR3 DNA follows: TGTGCCAGCAGTTCCGGGACAGGGGTCACCGGGGAGCTGTTTTTT. J is TRBJ2-2 and V is TRBV6-5, with TRBD1 matching over 10 bases. J was trimmed by 4 bases and V by 4 bases; bases with no gene match: 3. Germline V lookup: CDR1 MNHEY, CDR2 SVGAGI. The CDR3 has 15 amino acids.

For the CDR3, the DNA is TGTGCCAGCCCGGCAGGAGGGGCTAACACTGAAGCTTTCTTT. Residues: CASPAGGANTEAFF. This chain uses TRBV6-5 with TRBJ1-1, with D possibly TRBD1 on 5 matching bases. CDR3 size: 14 residues. Germline lookup yields CDR1 MNHEY and CDR2 SVGAGI. Trimming stripped 8 bases from V and 2 bases from J, with 15 bases between.

CDR3 sequence: CASSHHRQTPYMNTEAFF. CDR3 bases: TGCGCCAGCAGTCACCATAGACAGACCCCGTACATGAACACTGAAGCTTTCTTT. The chain links TRBV23-1 to TRBJ1-1; D is possibly TRBD1 (5 bases). TRBV23-1 is recorded as an ORF, its role being uncertain. CDR3 length equals 18 residues. Trimming pared 3 bases from V and 0 bases from J, leaving 20 bases between.

In its sample, this clone was seen once. For the CDR3, the DNA is TGCGCCAGCAGTCCGTCCGGGATAGGCACAGATACGCAGTATTTT. It specifies CASSPSGIGTDTQYF. The chain uses TRBV5-1 and TRBJ2-3; tentative D call: TRBD2 (5 bases). CDR1 is SGHRS, CDR2 YFSETQ, per germline. The CDR3 totals 15 residues. Trimming stripped 5 bases from V and 1 base from J, with 14 bases between.

The chain recombines TRBV7-6 with TRBJ2-3; 8 nucleotides match TRBD2. Losses at the gene ends were 5 bases for V and 6 bases for J; bases not matched to a gene: 16. CDR3 size: 17 residues. In germline, CDR1 is SGHVS, CDR2 FNYEAQ. The CDR3 loop reads CASSPYGLARPHDTQYF. The CDR3 coding sequence is TGTGCCAGCAGCCCATACGGACTAGCTAGGCCCCACGATACGCAGTATTTT.

The chain uses TRBV5-1 and TRBJ2-5, with D possibly matching TRBD1 (5 bases). V was clipped by 1 base and J by 3 bases, with 10 bases between them. This CDR3 contains 14 residues. CDR1 and CDR2 (germline): SGHRS, YFSETQ. The CDR3 loop is CASSLLQAKETQYF. CDR3 DNA sequence: TGCGCCAGCAGCTTGTTACAGGCTAAAGAGACCCAGTACTTC.

This sequence joins TRBV5-1 and TRBJ2-2, with 8 bases lining up with TRBD2. Germline CDR1 SGHRS, CDR2 YFSETQ. The CDR3 contains 15 residues. V shed 4 bases and J 0 bases; nucleotides not matched to a gene: 2. The chain's CDR3 is CASSQLAANTGELFF. In nucleotides, the CDR3 is TGCGCCAGCAGCCAACTAGCGGCGAACACCGGGGAGCTGTTTTTT.